The clone carrying this TCR beta chain came up a few times. Trimming left V 0 bases short and J 10 bases short, with 16 bases between. Germline assignment: CDR1 MGHRA and CDR2 YSYEKL. This CDR3 is built from 16 residues. This specimen comes from a study of CD8+CD57+ T cells in acquired aplastic anemia. The template used for profiling TCR beta VDJ and CDR3 was genomic DNA. TCRdb re-derived calls from the reads in MiXCR, one entry per CDR3 protein. Of some 42,000 distinct CDR3 sequences listed, about 70% are singletons. The TCR comes from a human donor in good health, serving as a control. The chain couples TRBV4-1 to TRBJ1-6; possible D gene TRBD1, 6 bases. The sample taken for sequencing was sorted CD4+, CD8+, or CD8+CD57+ T cells (not recorded which) from PBMCs. For the CDR3, the DNA is TGCGCCAGCAGCCAAGATCCTACCAGGGGTTTGTCACCCCTCCACTTT. It is translated as CASSQDPTRGLSPLHF.